This T cell receptor beta chain comes out of a study of blood T cells in healthy people across ages. Using a J-beta primer mix together with a sample-barcoded 5' primer, a second PCR was run for about 6 to 12 cycles. TCRdb recomputed calls from the 5' RACE reads with MiXCR, one row per CDR3 protein. The table shows 600,000 or so distinct CDR3 sequences, with about 30% occurring only once. The sample holds many counts of this clonotype. Antigen: not known. Findings of the study overall: Bulk PBMC profiling left naive and antigen-experienced comparisons inconclusive.

The CDR3 extends over 13 amino acids. With 3 bases removed from V and 2 bases from J, the gap between germline ends came to 7 bases. The V call is TRBV12-3 or TRBV12-4, the J call TRBJ1-2, with D unclear. Sequencing was carried out using blood. This TCR came from a woman older than 75 in good health. CDR3 in amino acids: CASSFRGNYGYTF. The CDR3 coding sequence is TGTGCCAGCAGTTTCCGGGGAAACTATGGCTACACCTTC.